This T cell receptor (beta chain) was found in a study of blood T cell repertoires in COVID-19. Here immunoSEQ multiplex PCR was the method, and the copy in TCRdb shows in-frame clones only, minus some. The sample has roughly 250,000 clones; over 75% are singletons. Germline CDR1 and CDR2: MDHEN and SYDVKM. V was pared by 3 bases and J by 5 bases, with 14 bases between. The CDR3 length is 15 residues. Recovery meant two consecutive negative NP/OP PCR tests, professional clearance, or resolved symptoms. The TCR was taken from a woman aged 50 to 60 who had recovered from COVID-19. Source material: PBMCs or T cells enriched from blood (not recorded which). The chain links TRBV28 to TRBJ1-5; a possible D gene is TRBD1 (5 bases). The CDR3 protein is CASSFSPGGHQPQHF. The CDR3 region has the DNA TGTGCCAGCAGTTTCTCCCCGGGGGGACATCAGCCCCAGCATTTT. Complete variable domain (other parts from reference TRBV28 and TRBJ1-5): DVKVTQSSRYLVKRTGEKVFLECVQDMDHENMFWYRQDPGLGLRLIYFSYDVKMKEKGDIPEGYSVSREKKERFSLILESASTNQTSMYLCASSFSPGGHQPQHFGDGTRLSIL.